These 4 T cell receptor beta chains were all obtained from the same sample, sequenced in a study of cytomegalovirus exposure and HLA in healthy donors. Use of 60 Vbeta and 13 Jbeta primers characterized the PCR. Clones were sequenced by immunoSEQ multiplex PCR, and TCRdb holds only the in-frame ones, with some missing. This sample has roughly 250,000 clones, with 75% to 85% found just once. Material: PBMCs. The receptors here all came from a girl aged 2-10 years in good health and CMV-seronegative.

In this sample, this clone turned up once. V usage is TRBV9 and J usage is TRBJ1-4; 7 positions match TRBD1. CDR1 SGDLS and CDR2 YYNGEE come from the germline V gene. The ends lost 4 bases at V and 11 bases at J; junction bases unmatched: 26. This CDR3 region has 19 residues. The CDR3 loop reads CASSPRGGGTVIPGQKLFF. CDR3 nucleotide sequence: TGTGCCAGCAGCCCCCGAGGGGGCGGGACAGTCATCCCCGGGCAGAAACTGTTTTTT. Supplemented by reference TRBV9 and TRBJ1-4, the full variable domain reads DSGVTQTPKHLITATGQRVTLRCSPRSGDLSVYWYQQSLDQGLQFLIQYYNGEERAKGNILERFSAQQFPDLHSELNLSSLELGDSALYFCASSPRGGGTVIPGQKLFFGSGTQLSVL.

This chain joins TRBV2 and TRBJ1-1; 8 bases fit TRBD1. The CDR3 contains 13 residues. With 9 bases clipped from V and 3 bases from J, the junction kept 6 bases outside the gene matches. CDR1 is SNHLY and CDR2 is FYNNEI in the germline V gene. CDR3 in DNA: TGTGCCAGGCAAGGGACAGGCGACACTGAAGCTTTCTTT. Its translation is CARQGTGDTEAFF. Based on the CDR3 plus reference TRBV2 and TRBJ1-1, the full variable domain is EPEVTQTPSHQVTQMGQEVILRCVPISNHLYFYWYRQILGQKVEFLVSFYNNEISEKSEIFDDQFSVERPDGSNFTLKIRSTKLEDSAMYFCARQGTGDTEAFFGQGTRLTVV.

This chain links TRBV20-1 with TRBJ1-2; D not certain. Per the germline V gene, CDR1 is DFQATT and CDR2 is SNEGSKA (reference sequence). The ends were cut back, 5 bases at V and 8 bases at J, with 9 bases in the middle. The length of the CDR3 is 10 residues. In nucleotides, the CDR3 is TGCAGTGCTCTCTCCGGGGGCTACACCTTC. This sequence encodes CSALSGGYTF.

This sequence joins TRBV2 and TRBJ1-6, with D possibly TRBD1 on 6 matching bases. Trimming took 6 bases from V and 7 from J, leaving 19 bases between them. Germline assignment: CDR1 SNHLY and CDR2 FYNNEI. The CDR3 covers 16 residues. The CDR3 DNA sequence: TGTGCCAGCAGCCCTCGACAGGCCCGCCAAAATTCACCCCTCCACTTT. It specifies CASSPRQARQNSPLHF.